The entry below describes one T cell receptor beta chain. Its antigen is still unknown. This specimen belongs to a study of cytomegalovirus exposure and HLA in healthy donors. Notes on the study in general: Because they were indistinguishable, some V segments, including TRBV6-2 and TRBV6-3, were excluded.

This CDR3 is built from 12 residues. V lost 5 bases to trimming and J lost 8 bases; unmatched junction nucleotides: 5. In germline, CDR1 is KGHSH, CDR2 LQKENI. In the PCR, 60 Vbeta and 13 Jbeta primers were used. Data came from immunoSEQ multiplex PCR; TCRdb stores just in-frame clones and leaves some out. The sample lists 150,000 to 200,000 clones, over 60% occurring once. The sample taken for sequencing was PBMCs. This clonotype was obtained from a woman under 40 in good health and CMV-seronegative. V is TRBV18 and J is TRBJ1-1, with TRBD1 identical over 7 bases. The CDR3 DNA reads as TGTGCCAGCTCAGTACAGGGGTCGGAAGCTTTCTTT. This translates into CASSVQGSEAFF. The full variable domain, rest sourced from reference TRBV18 and TRBJ1-1, is NAGVMQNPRHLVRRRGQEARLRCSPMKGHSHVYWYRQLPEEGLKFMVYLQKENIIDESGMPKERFSAEFPKEGPSILRIQQVVRGDSAAYFCASSVQGSEAFFGQGTRLTVV.